These 27 T cell receptor beta chains were sequenced from one sample in a study of CD8 T cells in Susac syndrome. Random hexamers were used to reverse transcribe an amount of about 0.45 to 1 ug RNA. A single record per CDR3 protein comes from TCRdb applying MiXCR to the immunoSEQ multiplex PCR reads. The data show 51,000 or so distinct CDR3 sequences, with approximately 94% seen just once and more than 0.45% held by the top ten. Sequenced: CD8+ T cells from PBMCs. Receptor source: a human donor in good health.

The chain employs TRBV2 and TRBJ1-5, with no clear D. Germline V CDR1 and CDR2: SNHLY, FYNNEI. The V gene lost 3 bases and the J gene lost 8 bases, with 14 bases spanning the gap. The CDR3 totals 14 residues. The CDR3 nucleotides are TGTGCCAGCAGTGACATGGGGAGTTGGGAGCCCCAGCATTTT. Translated: CASSDMGSWEPQHF.

V gene TRBV7-9 combines with J gene TRBJ2-1, with 10 bases that match TRBD2. V lost 6 bases and J lost 9; bases outside the gene matches: 14. The germline CDR1 and CDR2 sequences are SEHNR and FQNEAQ (reference sequence). The CDR3 runs to 16 residues. The CDR3 loop reads CASSPYGTSGTSEQFF. CDR3 sequence (DNA): TGTGCCAGCAGTCCCTATGGAACTAGCGGGACTAGTGAGCAGTTCTTC.

As concerns this clonotype: At one end, the junction sequence differs from germline, possibly due to a read error. The chain has TRBV20-1 and TRBJ2-7, with 14 bases matching TRBD2. The CDR3 length is 11 residues. Germline loops: CDR1 DFQATT, CDR2 SNEGSKA (reference sequence). DNA of the CDR3: TGCAGTGCAAGGGGACTAGCGGGAGACCCCTTC. Translation gives CSARGLAGDPF.

This chain connects TRBV7-9 to TRBJ1-1, with 8 bases that match TRBD1. Germline V gene lookup returns CDR1 SEHNR and CDR2 FQNEAQ (reference sequence). J was trimmed by 3 bases and V by 2 bases; bases with no gene match: 2. The CDR3 is made up of 14 amino acids. DNA of the CDR3: TGTGCCAGCAGCTTACCGGACAGGGACACTGAAGCTTTCTTT. Protein sequence: CASSLPDRDTEAFF.

V usage is TRBV27 and J usage is TRBJ2-2, with D possibly being TRBD2 (7 bases). The CDR3 sequence is 15 residues long. Germline-derived CDR1 and CDR2 are MNHEY and SMNVEV (reference sequence). Trimming pared 1 base from V and 6 bases from J, leaving 12 bases between. In DNA, the CDR3 is TGTGCCAGCAGTTTATTGGGGGGGGCGTCCGGGGAGCTGTTTTTT. Protein: CASSLLGGASGELFF.

This chain links TRBV29-1 with TRBJ2-7; D is undetermined. This CDR3 comprises 12 residues. Trimming cost V 1 base and J 3 bases, with 7 bases left between them. Germline V gene sequence: CDR1 SQVTM, CDR2 ANQGSEA. In DNA form, the CDR3 reads TGCAGCGTTGAAGGGGAAAACTACGAGCAGTACTTC. It translates to CSVEGENYEQYF.

Details on this clonotype: An end of the junction differs from the germline gene, which may be a read error. J is TRBJ2-2 and V is TRBV24-1; D call uncertain. Germline V gene sequence: CDR1 KGHDR, CDR2 SFDVKD. There are 11 residues in the CDR3. For the CDR3, the DNA is TGTGCCGCCAGTGGCACCGGGGAGCTGTTTTTT. It specifies CAASGTGELFF.

The chain couples TRBV7-6 to TRBJ2-5; 7 bases fit TRBD2. Germline assignment: CDR1 SGHVS and CDR2 FNYEAQ. The CDR3 runs 11 residues. Trimming removed 9 bases from V and 5 bases from J; junction bases left unmatched: 3. The CDR3 reads CARPSGETQYF. CDR3 coding DNA: TGTGCCAGACCTAGCGGTGAGACCCAGTACTTC.

This chain joins TRBV6-5 and TRBJ2-1; no clear D gene. The CDR3 length is 13 residues. Germline loops: CDR1 MNHEY, CDR2 SVGAGI. The V end lost 0 bases, the J end lost 6 bases, and 6 bases lay between the germline ends. DNA for the CDR3: TGTGCCAGCAGTTACTCGATTGGCAATGAGCAGTTCTTC. Translated, it gives CASSYSIGNEQFF.

The chain joins TRBV4-1 to TRBJ1-5; D not certain. The V gene lost 8 bases and the J gene lost 5 bases, with 13 bases spanning the gap. Germline V lookup: CDR1 MGHRA, CDR2 YSYEKL. The CDR3 has 13 amino acids. CDR3 sequence (DNA): TGCGCCAGCGCTCCGGGTTCCGATCAGCCCCAGCATTTT. It is translated as CASAPGSDQPQHF.

The genes are TRBV19 and TRBJ2-4; 11 positions match TRBD2. Germline V lookup: CDR1 LNHDA, CDR2 SQIVND (reference sequence). The CDR3 spans 14 residues. With V trimmed by 8 bases and J by 7 bases, 7 bases remained unmatched. In nucleotides, the CDR3 is TGTGCCAGTTCACTAGCGGGAGCTTGGAACATTCAGTACTTC. Amino acids: CASSLAGAWNIQYF.

The chain has TRBV4-1 and TRBJ2-7; either TRBD1 or TRBD2 may fit D (5 bases each). CDR3 length: 13 residues. The V and J ends lost 4 bases and 7 bases respectively, with 14 bases between them. Germline assignment: CDR1 MGHRA and CDR2 YSYEKL. The CDR3 coding sequence is TGCGCCAGCAGCCCCCGGGACGCTTGGGAGCAGTACTTC. The encoded protein is CASSPRDAWEQYF.

The V gene is TRBV28, the J gene TRBJ2-7, with 7 nucleotides matching TRBD1. Per germline, CDR1 MDHEN and CDR2 SYDVKM. This CDR3 region has 15 residues. J lost 2 bases, V lost 0 bases, and 4 bases had no gene match. This CDR3 reads CASSLWGQTAYEQYF. The CDR3 region has the DNA TGTGCCAGCAGTTTATGGGGACAGACAGCCTACGAGCAGTACTTC. The entire variable domain, with the rest obtained from reference TRBV28 and TRBJ2-7, is as follows: DVKVTQSSRYLVKRTGEKVFLECVQDMDHENMFWYRQDPGLGLRLIYFSYDVKMKEKGDIPEGYSVSREKKERFSLILESASTNQTSMYLCASSLWGQTAYEQYFGPGTRLTVT.

The gene calls are TRBV24-1 and TRBJ2-7; TRBD2 matches 9 bases. Germline values: CDR1 KGHDR, CDR2 SFDVKD. CDR3 size: 15 residues. V trimming: 5 bases; J trimming: 2 bases; junction bases outside the gene matches: 6. CDR3 DNA sequence: TGTGCCACCAGTGGGGCTAGCGGGGCCCCCTACGAGCAGTACTTC. Its translation: CATSGASGAPYEQYF.

The CDR3 reads CASSSLQRLDGRQRGETQYF. The CDR3 DNA is TGTGCCAGCAGTTCATTGCAAAGGTTGGACGGGAGGCAAAGGGGAGAGACCCAGTACTTC. V and J are TRBV6-5 and TRBJ2-5; TRBD2 aligns across 7 bases. The CDR3 is 20 amino acids. CDR1 is MNHEY, CDR2 SVGAGI, per germline. The trim removed 4 bases at V and 4 bases at J, leaving 24 bases unmatched.

This chain joins TRBV29-1 and TRBJ2-1; tentatively, D is TRBD1 or TRBD2 (5 bases each). This CDR3 contains 16 residues. V shed 3 bases and J shed 3 bases, with 18 bases lying between them. The germline V gene encodes CDR1 SQVTM and CDR2 ANQGSEA. CDR3 loop: CSVDRGVEGRYNEQFF. DNA for the CDR3: TGCAGCGTTGACCGGGGCGTCGAAGGGCGCTACAATGAGCAGTTCTTC.

The rearrangement uses TRBV14 and TRBJ2-2; tentative D call: TRBD2 (6 bases). In germline, CDR1 is SGHDN, CDR2 FVKESK. The CDR3 has 15 residues. Between the trimmed V and J ends, which lost 0 bases and 6 bases, there was a span of 11 bases. This CDR3 reads CASSQDRRGAGELFF. DNA of the CDR3: TGTGCCAGCAGCCAAGATCGGCGGGGTGCCGGGGAGCTGTTTTTT.

The V and J genes are TRBV12-3 or TRBV12-4 and TRBJ2-7; D not resolved. V lost 3 bases and J lost 6, with 9 bases in between. The CDR3 extends over 12 amino acids. The CDR3 sequence: CASSLVGSEQYF. CDR3 DNA sequence: TGTGCCAGCAGTTTGGTAGGCAGCGAGCAGTACTTC.

This clonotype appeared a few times. The V and J genes are TRBV15 and TRBJ2-7; tentatively, D is TRBD1 (5 bases). Germline CDR1 and CDR2: LNHNV and YYDKDF (reference sequence). The CDR3 totals 15 residues. The V gene lost 0 bases and the J gene lost 0 bases, with 9 bases spanning the gap. DNA for the CDR3: TGTGCCACCAGCAGAGAGGCAGGGTACTCCTACGAGCAGTACTTC. Residues: CATSREAGYSYEQYF.

CDR3 DNA: TGCGCCGTGGGTGGGAGCGGGAGCACAGATACGCAGTATTTT. As protein: CAVGGSGSTDTQYF. V usage is TRBV4-1 and J usage is TRBJ2-3; the D gene is possibly TRBD2 (6 bases). The CDR3 totals 14 residues. Germline V gene sequence: CDR1 MGHRA, CDR2 YSYEKL. V dropped 11 bases and J dropped 0 bases, with 15 bases sitting between them.

The CDR3 loop is CATSDLPNTGELFF. As DNA, the CDR3 is TGTGCCACCAGTGATTTGCCCAACACCGGGGAGCTGTTTTTT. The chain combines TRBV24-1 with TRBJ2-2; D gene uncertain. The V end lost 0 bases, the J end lost 2 bases, and 3 bases lay between the germline ends. The CDR3 length is 14 residues. The germline gives CDR1 KGHDR, CDR2 SFDVKD.

This chain connects TRBV14 to TRBJ2-7; D is unclear. V was clipped by 1 base and J by 6 bases, with 4 bases between them. The CDR3 covers 11 residues. Germline CDR1 and CDR2: SGHDN and FVKESK. The CDR3 DNA follows: TGTGCCAGCAGCCAAGGACTCGAGCAGTACTTC. Its translation is CASSQGLEQYF.

The chain links TRBV28 to TRBJ2-2; D possibly corresponds to TRBD2 (6 bases). This CDR3 is 16 amino acids long. Per the germline V gene, CDR1 is MDHEN and CDR2 is SYDVKM. Trimming cost V 4 bases and J 5 bases, with 17 bases left between them. In DNA form, the CDR3 reads TGTGCCAGCAGTTCCCTAAGGGGAGGAGGGACCGGGGAGCTGTTTTTT. It translates to CASSSLRGGGTGELFF.

The CDR3: CASSLRQTSVKETQYF. CDR3 DNA: TGTGCCAGCAGTTTAAGACAAACTAGCGTCAAAGAGACCCAGTACTTC. The gene calls are TRBV27 and TRBJ2-5; 7 nucleotides match TRBD2. Per the germline V gene, CDR1 is MNHEY and CDR2 is SMNVEV (reference sequence). The CDR3 extends over 16 amino acids. The trim removed 2 bases at V and 3 bases at J, leaving 9 bases unmatched.

V usage is TRBV29-1 and J usage is TRBJ2-7, with 12 bases matching TRBD1. CDR1 and CDR2 (germline): SQVTM, ANQGSEA. V gave up 3 bases and J gave up 7 bases; unmatched junction bases: 7. The CDR3 is 14 amino acids. The CDR3 region is CSVEVRDRGPEQYF. The CDR3 coding sequence is TGCAGCGTTGAGGTCCGGGACAGGGGGCCGGAGCAGTACTTC.

CDR3 DNA sequence: TGCGCCAGCAGCCATCTAGCGGAAGATTACAATGAGCAGTTCTTC. Protein product: CASSHLAEDYNEQFF. The chain joins TRBV5-1 to TRBJ2-1; TRBD2 aligns across 7 bases. This CDR3 comprises 15 residues. CDR1 is SGHRS and CDR2 is YFSETQ in the germline V gene. The V and J ends lost 4 bases and 4 bases, in that order; junction bases with no gene match: 8.

This CDR3 is CSVEDQSGRAVDTQYF. CDR3 bases: TGCAGCGTTGAAGATCAAAGCGGGAGGGCCGTAGATACGCAGTATTTT. The chain recombines TRBV29-1 with TRBJ2-3; 10 nucleotides line up with TRBD2. CDR1 is SQVTM and CDR2 is ANQGSEA in the germline V gene. The CDR3 covers 16 residues. The V segment lost 0 bases and the J segment 5 bases; nucleotides outside the gene matches: 8.